These T cell receptor beta chains were read from a single sample in a study of T cell clonotyping in hematopoietic cell transplantation. Only in-frame clones appear in the TCRdb table, and some are missing; sequencing was by immunoSEQ multiplex PCR. The data contain over 2,000 clones, over 75% of them seen just once; the ten biggest clones take up roughly 6.1%. Specimen: PBMCs, collected 100 days after allogeneic stem cell transplant. The receptors stem from a male patient aged 50 or older who had an allogeneic stem cell transplant from a related donor, so the T cells may come from the graft donor. Some clones in this sample may be carry-over from other donors' samples. Each CDR3 is given with its conserved first and last residue. D genes are given only for firm matches. Some rows have no size entry. The others give once, few or many, or a class for an expanded clone.

V gene	clone size	D gene	J gene	CDR3 protein	CDR3 DNA
TRBV5-1	-	TRBD2	TRBJ2-5	CASTFRTSGRVGQETQYF	TGCGCCAGCACCTTTCGGACTAGCGGGAGGGTGGGCCAAGAGACCCAGTACTTC
TRBV6-1	-	-	TRBJ1-1	CASSEGTHDTEAFF	TGTGCCAGCAGTGAAGGGACACACGACACTGAAGCTTTCTTT
TRBV19	once	-	TRBJ2-1	CASSMGTGYGEQFF	TGTGCCAGTAGTATGGGAACAGGGTATGGTGAGCAGTTCTTC
TRBV25-1	-	TRBD1	TRBJ1-2	CASSIGTGGSYGYTF	TGTGCCAGCAGTATCGGAACAGGGGGCAGCTATGGCTACACCTTC
TRBV7-9	-	-	TRBJ2-5	CASSLIQETQYF	TGTGCCAGCAGCTTAATCCAAGAGACCCAGTACTTC
TRBV6-5	-	-	TRBJ1-1	CASSSLPPEAFF	TGTGCCAGCAGTTCCCTCCCTCCGGAAGCTTTCTTT
TRBV28	-	-	TRBJ1-3	CAIQPGQGAGNTIYF	TGTGCCATCCAGCCGGGGCAGGGAGCTGGAAACACCATATATTTT
TRBV19	-	-	TRBJ2-5	CASSTGGRAGKETQYF	TGTGCCAGTAGTACTGGCGGCAGGGCTGGGAAGGAGACCCAGTACTTC
TRBV6-5	-	-	TRBJ2-7	CASRPQTGGKNEQYF	TGTGCCAGCAGACCCCAGACAGGCGGAAAAAACGAGCAGTACTTC
TRBV29-1	few	-	TRBJ2-7	CSVEVGPEQYF	TGCAGCGTTGAAGTGGGGCCCGAGCAGTACTTC
TRBV7-8	-	-	TRBJ1-6	CASSSTVNNSPLHF	TGTGCCAGCAGTTCGACAGTAAATAATTCACCCCTCCACTTT
TRBV11-2	-	-	TRBJ2-7	CASSLDRSGYEQYF	TGTGCCAGCAGCTTAGATCGGAGCGGGTACGAGCAGTACTTC
TRBV5-4	-	TRBD1	TRBJ2-2	CASSFKGQGNTGELFF	TGTGCCAGCAGCTTCAAGGGACAGGGGAACACCGGGGAGCTGTTTTTT
TRBV30	-	-	TRBJ1-1	CAWSGGQNTEAFF	TGTGCCTGGAGCGGTGGGCAGAACACTGAAGCTTTCTTT
TRBV7-9	-	-	TRBJ1-1	CASSLASNWNTEAFF	TGTGCCAGCAGCTTAGCGTCAAACTGGAACACTGAAGCTTTCTTT
TRBV30	-	-	TRBJ1-2	CAWSLQSPIYGYTF	TGTGCCTGGAGTCTTCAGTCCCCGATTTATGGCTACACCTTC
TRBV6-1	-	-	TRBJ2-5	CASSDLRRGNQETQYF	TGTGCCAGCAGTGATTTGAGGCGGGGAAACCAAGAGACCCAGTACTTC
TRBV5-5	-	-	TRBJ1-3	CASSLATIDSGNTIYF	TGTGCCAGCAGCTTGGCGACGATAGACTCTGGAAACACCATATATTTT
TRBV6-1	-	TRBD1	TRBJ1-1	CASMIQGVAEAFF	TGTGCCAGCATGATACAGGGGGTTGCTGAAGCTTTCTTT
TRBV11-2	-	-	TRBJ2-3	CASSLNAFNTDTQYF	TGTGCCAGCAGCTTAAACGCTTTTAACACAGATACGCAGTATTTT
TRBV7-2	-	-	TRBJ2-1	CASSLALRKGNEQFF	TGTGCCAGCAGCTTAGCGCTTAGGAAGGGTAATGAGCAGTTCTTC
TRBV28	few	-	TRBJ2-7	CASSSSGTHHEQYF	TGTGCCAGCAGCTCTTCCGGGACACACCACGAGCAGTACTTC
TRBV10-3	-	-	TRBJ2-7	CAISGDFGNYEQYF	TGTGCCATCAGTGGGGACTTCGGCAACTACGAGCAGTACTTC
TRBV28	-	-	TRBJ2-3	CASSTPFGLGDTDTQYF	TGTGCCAGCAGTACCCCGTTCGGGTTGGGGGATACAGATACGCAGTATTTT
TRBV6-6	-	-	TRBJ2-7	CVSSSWVTYEQYF	TGTGTCAGCAGTTCATGGGTTACCTACGAGCAGTACTTC
TRBV5-4	-	-	TRBJ1-3	CASSRQQGSGNTIYF	TGTGCCAGCAGCCGACAACAGGGCTCTGGAAACACCATATATTTT
TRBV27	few	TRBD1	TRBJ2-2	CASSLRGFQGAGELFF	TGTGCCAGCAGTTTACGAGGGTTCCAGGGGGCCGGGGAGCTGTTTTTT
TRBV10-3	-	TRBD1	TRBJ1-1	CAISERQGGITEAFF	TGTGCCATCAGTGAAAGACAGGGCGGGATAACTGAAGCTTTCTTT
TRBV30	once	TRBD1	TRBJ1-5	CAWTQGGNQPQHF	TGTGCCTGGACACAGGGGGGCAATCAGCCCCAGCATTTT
TRBV9	-	-	TRBJ2-1	CASSVGASSYNEQFF	TGTGCCAGCAGCGTAGGCGCCAGCTCCTACAATGAGCAGTTCTTC
TRBV20-1	-	-	TRBJ2-7	CSARAYNEQYF	TGCAGTGCTAGGGCCTATAACGAGCAGTACTTC
TRBV7-9	-	-	TRBJ1-2	CASIPLGGVYGYTF	TGTGCCAGCATCCCGCTGGGAGGGGTCTATGGCTACACCTTC
TRBV19	few	TRBD2	TRBJ2-2	CASSTLAGGKGELFF	TGTGCCAGTAGTACACTAGCGGGGGGTAAAGGGGAGCTGTTTTTT
TRBV18	few	-	TRBJ1-5	CASSPPGPDNQPQHF	TGTGCCAGCTCACCACCGGGTCCAGACAATCAGCCCCAGCATTTT
TRBV30	-	TRBD1	TRBJ1-2	CAWSVPGQGDGYTF	TGTGCCTGGAGTGTACCGGGACAGGGAGATGGCTACACCTTC
TRBV6-5	-	-	TRBJ2-7	CASSYSPGSYEQYF	TGTGCCAGCAGTTACTCCCCAGGCTCCTACGAGCAGTACTTC
TRBV4-2	-	-	TRBJ2-3	CASSQRARGLGTDTQYF	TGTGCCAGCAGCCAACGAGCAAGGGGACTCGGCACAGATACGCAGTATTTT
TRBV2	few	TRBD1	TRBJ1-2	CASRPGTEANYGYTF	TGTGCCAGCAGACCCGGGACAGAAGCTAACTATGGCTACACCTTC
TRBV5-1	-	TRBD1	TRBJ1-2	CASSMGQTHYGYTF	TGCGCCAGCAGCATGGGACAGACTCACTATGGCTACACCTTC
TRBV5-6	-	-	TRBJ2-7	CASSSDGSPYEQYF	TGTGCCAGCAGCTCGGACGGTTCCCCCTACGAGCAGTACTTC
TRBV2	few	TRBD1	TRBJ1-4	CASSEQGANEKLFF	TGTGCCAGCAGTGAACAGGGGGCAAATGAAAAACTGTTTTTT
TRBV11-1	-	-	TRBJ2-7	CASSRTQVYEQYF	TGTGCCAGCAGCCGGACACAGGTGTACGAGCAGTACTTC
TRBV28	once	TRBD1	TRBJ2-7	CASSAGTGGDEQYF	TGTGCCAGCTCCGCAGGGACAGGGGGCGACGAGCAGTACTTC
TRBV5-1	few	TRBD2	TRBJ2-7	CASSLIGLVVYEQYF	TGCGCCAGCAGCTTGATAGGACTAGTTGTTTACGAGCAGTACTTC
TRBV14	-	TRBD2	TRBJ2-5	CASSPGLAGGQETQYF	TGTGCCAGCAGCCCCGGACTAGCGGGAGGGCAAGAGACCCAGTACTTC
TRBV11-3	-	-	TRBJ2-3	CASSGEGGSDTQYF	TGTGCCAGCAGCGGAGAGGGGGGGTCAGATACGCAGTATTTT
TRBV6-1	few	-	TRBJ1-5	CASSVQPQHF	TGTGCCAGCAGTGTCCAGCCCCAGCATTTT
TRBV29-1	few	-	TRBJ2-3	CSVQASHSADTQYF	TGCAGCGTCCAGGCGTCGCACAGCGCGGATACGCAGTATTTT